This T cell receptor beta chain was sequenced in a study of cytomegalovirus exposure and HLA in healthy donors. Assay used: immunoSEQ multiplex PCR; TCRdb lists only in-frame clones, some missing. The sample holds about 160,000 clones, around 96% seen once. In its sample, this clone was seen once. V dropped 4 bases and J dropped 2; count of bases not matched to a gene: 4. There are 15 residues in the CDR3. Germline V lookup: CDR1 SGDLS, CDR2 YYNGEE. V usage is TRBV9 and J usage is TRBJ1-5; 9 nucleotides match TRBD1. The sequencing sample was made of PBMCs. The TCR sequence derives from a woman younger than 35 in good health and CMV-seronegative. Here the CDR3 reads CASSRDRDGNQPQHF. CDR3 DNA sequence: TGTGCCAGCAGCCGGGACAGGGATGGCAATCAGCCCCAGCATTTT.